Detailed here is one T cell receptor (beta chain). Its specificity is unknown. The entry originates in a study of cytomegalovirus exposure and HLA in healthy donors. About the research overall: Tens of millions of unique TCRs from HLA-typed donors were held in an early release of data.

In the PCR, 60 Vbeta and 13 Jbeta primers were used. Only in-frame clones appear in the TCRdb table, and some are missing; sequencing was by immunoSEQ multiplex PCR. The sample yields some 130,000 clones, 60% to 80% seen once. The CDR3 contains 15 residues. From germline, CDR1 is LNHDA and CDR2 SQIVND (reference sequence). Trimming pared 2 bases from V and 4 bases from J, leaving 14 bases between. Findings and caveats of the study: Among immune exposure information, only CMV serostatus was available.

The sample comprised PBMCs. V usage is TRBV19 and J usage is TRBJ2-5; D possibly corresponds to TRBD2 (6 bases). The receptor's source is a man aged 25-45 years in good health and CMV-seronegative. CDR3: CASSIYGSPGETQYF. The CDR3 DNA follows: TGTGCCAGTAGTATATACGGGAGTCCTGGAGAGACCCAGTACTTC.